The clone carrying this T cell receptor beta chain was counted a single time. Its antigen is currently unknown. The data originate from a study of T cell responses to AZD1222 COVID-19 vaccine. The CDR3 covers 12 residues. The V end lost 6 bases, the J end lost 6 bases, and 11 bases lay between the germline ends. Assay used: immunoSEQ multiplex PCR; TCRdb lists only in-frame clones, some missing. The repertoire includes under 200,000 clones, around nine tenths of them detected once, and about 4% sits in the top ten. General observations from the study: Of the AZD1222 recipients, only 5 to 7 were seropositive at baseline.

The material was peripheral blood, obtained 28 days after the second dose of the MenACWY control vaccine. The gene calls are TRBV12-3 or TRBV12-4 and TRBJ1-1, with a weak D call TRBD1 (5 bases). The sequence came from an adult who received the MenACWY meningococcal vaccine as a control. In DNA, the CDR3 is TGTGCCAGCAGCGACGGCAGGGCTGAAGCTTTCTTT. It translates to CASSDGRAEAFF.